The sequence of this T cell receptor beta chain was determined in a study of blood T cell repertoires in COVID-19. Two negative PCRs, clearance, or symptom resolution characterized the recovered Cohort 3 donors. This clone was counted only a few times. Profiled with immunoSEQ multiplex PCR; TCRdb holds only in-frame clones, not every one. Altogether 200,000 to 300,000 clones are present, roughly 90% being singletons, with the ten largest covering roughly 8.3%. V gave up 0 bases and J gave up 0 bases; unmatched junction bases: 8. Germline CDR1 reads LGHDT; CDR2 reads YNNKEL (reference sequence). CDR3 length equals 17 residues.

The V call is TRBV3-1 (or the pseudogene TRBV3-2), the J call TRBJ2-7; 7 nucleotides match TRBD2. What was sequenced was PBMCs or T cells enriched from blood (not recorded which). This TCR derives from a man aged 35 to 55 who had recovered from COVID-19. The CDR3 DNA reads TGTGCCAGCAGCCAAGAATCACTAGCGCATAGCTCCTACGAGCAGTACTTC. This encodes CASSQESLAHSSYEQYF.